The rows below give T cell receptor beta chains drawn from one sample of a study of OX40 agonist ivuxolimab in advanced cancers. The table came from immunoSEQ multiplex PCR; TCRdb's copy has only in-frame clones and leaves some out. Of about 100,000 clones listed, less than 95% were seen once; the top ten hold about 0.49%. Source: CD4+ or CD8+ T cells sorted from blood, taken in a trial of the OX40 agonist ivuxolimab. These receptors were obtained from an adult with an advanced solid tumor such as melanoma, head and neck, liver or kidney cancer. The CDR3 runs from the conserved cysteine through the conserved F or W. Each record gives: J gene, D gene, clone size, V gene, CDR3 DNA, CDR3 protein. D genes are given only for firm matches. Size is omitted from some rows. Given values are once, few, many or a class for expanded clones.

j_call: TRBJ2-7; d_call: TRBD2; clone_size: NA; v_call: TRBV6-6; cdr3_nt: TGTGCCAGCAGTTACTCTACGGGAGGAGGATACGAGCAGTACTTC; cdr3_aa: CASSYSTGGGYEQYF
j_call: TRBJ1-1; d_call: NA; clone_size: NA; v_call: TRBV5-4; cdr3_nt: TGTGCCAGCAGCTTCATTAGGCCCAGGGAAGGTTCGACTGAAGCTTTCTTT; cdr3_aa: CASSFIRPREGSTEAFF
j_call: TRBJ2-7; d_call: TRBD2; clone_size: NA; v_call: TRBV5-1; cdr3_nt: TGCGCCAGCAGCTTGGAGGGCGGGAGGGGCGAGCAGTACTTC; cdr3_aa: CASSLEGGRGEQYF
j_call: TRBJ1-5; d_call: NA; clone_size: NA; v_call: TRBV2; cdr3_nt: TGTGCCAGCAGTGGGGCTAAGGGGGGGTTAAGCAATCAGCCCCAGCATTTT; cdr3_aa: CASSGAKGGLSNQPQHF
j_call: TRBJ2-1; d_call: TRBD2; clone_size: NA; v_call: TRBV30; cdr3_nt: TGTGCCTCCGGGGGGGGCTTAGGGGCCCGCTCCTACAATGAGCAGTTCTTC; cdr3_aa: CASGGGLGARSYNEQFF
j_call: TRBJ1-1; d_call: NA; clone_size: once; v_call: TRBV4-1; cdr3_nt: TGCGCCAGCAGCCACTCCAGGGGATCGAGAATGAACACTGAAGCTTTCTTT; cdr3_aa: CASSHSRGSRMNTEAFF
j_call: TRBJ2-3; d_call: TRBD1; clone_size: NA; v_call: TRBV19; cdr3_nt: TGTGCCAGTAGCCACGACAGGGTCAACGCAGATACGCAGTATTTT; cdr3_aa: CASSHDRVNADTQYF
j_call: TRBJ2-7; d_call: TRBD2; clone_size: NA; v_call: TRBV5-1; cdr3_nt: TGCGCCAGCAGCTTGGTAGTAGCGGGATCCGACGAGCAGTACTTC; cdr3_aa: CASSLVVAGSDEQYF
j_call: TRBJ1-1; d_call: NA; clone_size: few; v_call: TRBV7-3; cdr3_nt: TGTGCCAGCAGCCCGCGAGAGGGCACTGAAGCTTTCTTT; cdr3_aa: CASSPREGTEAFF
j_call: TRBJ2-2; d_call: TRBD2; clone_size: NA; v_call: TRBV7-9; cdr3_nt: TGTGCCAGCAGCTTAACCCCCGGAGGTAGCGGGAGTACCGGGGAGCTGTTTTTT; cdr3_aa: CASSLTPGGSGSTGELFF